The T cell receptor (beta chain) under discussion was sequenced for a study of blood T cell repertoires in COVID-19. Study-level information: The origin of the acute and convalescent COVID-19 samples was the United States, Italy and Spain. T cells, B-cell-depleted T cells, or PBMCs provided the cDNA or gDNA that served as material.

Trimming shortened V by 0 bases and J by 7 bases, and 10 bases separated the two germline ends. This CDR3 region has 14 residues. CDR1 and CDR2 (germline): SGHTA, FQGNSA. Original data processing: Reference gene primer amplification gave nucleated cell count estimates. Repertoires were generated with immunoSEQ multiplex PCR, while TCRdb's copy carries only in-frame clones and drops some. The V and J calls and clone size were taken over from that table, and D and trimming were inferred from the DNA. The sample carries over 120,000 clones, 60% to 80% recorded once. Sequenced input: peripheral blood. This chain connects TRBV7-2 to TRBJ1-5; perhaps TRBD1 as D (5 bases). This clonotype was sampled from a woman between 50 and 59 years old with active or convalescent COVID-19. The DNA for the CDR3 is TGTGCCAGCAGCTTAGCGCAGGGTCGGCAGCCCCAGCATTTT. This translates into CASSLAQGRQPQHF.